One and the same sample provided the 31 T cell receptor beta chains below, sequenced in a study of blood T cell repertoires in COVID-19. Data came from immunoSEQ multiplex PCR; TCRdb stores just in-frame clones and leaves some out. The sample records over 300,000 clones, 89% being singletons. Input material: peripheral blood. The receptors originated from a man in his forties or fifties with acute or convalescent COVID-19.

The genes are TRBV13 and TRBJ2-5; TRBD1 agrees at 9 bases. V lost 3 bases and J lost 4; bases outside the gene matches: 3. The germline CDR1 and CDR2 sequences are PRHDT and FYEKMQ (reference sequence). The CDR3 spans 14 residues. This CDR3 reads CASSFGTGTETQYF. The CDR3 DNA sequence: TGTGCCAGCAGCTTCGGGACAGGGACAGAGACCCAGTACTTC.

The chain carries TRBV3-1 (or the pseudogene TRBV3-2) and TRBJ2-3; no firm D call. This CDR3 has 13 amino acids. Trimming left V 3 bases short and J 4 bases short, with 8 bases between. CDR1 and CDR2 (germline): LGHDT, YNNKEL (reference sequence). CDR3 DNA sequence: TGTGCCAGCAGCCAGTTAGAAGCAGATACGCAGTATTTT. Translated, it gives CASSQLEADTQYF.

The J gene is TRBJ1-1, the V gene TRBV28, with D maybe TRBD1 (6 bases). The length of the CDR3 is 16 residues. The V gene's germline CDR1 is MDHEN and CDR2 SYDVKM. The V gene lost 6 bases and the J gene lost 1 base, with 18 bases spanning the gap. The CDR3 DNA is TGTGCCAGCAGGCCCCGGTCCCGGGGGGCGAACACTGAAGCTTTCTTT. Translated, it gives CASRPRSRGANTEAFF.

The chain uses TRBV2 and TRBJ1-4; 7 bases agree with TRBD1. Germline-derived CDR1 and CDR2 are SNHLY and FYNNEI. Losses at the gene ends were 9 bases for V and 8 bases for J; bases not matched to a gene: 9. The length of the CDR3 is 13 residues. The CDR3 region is CASARGPGEKLFF. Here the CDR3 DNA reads TGTGCCAGTGCGAGGGGGCCAGGGGAAAAACTGTTTTTT.

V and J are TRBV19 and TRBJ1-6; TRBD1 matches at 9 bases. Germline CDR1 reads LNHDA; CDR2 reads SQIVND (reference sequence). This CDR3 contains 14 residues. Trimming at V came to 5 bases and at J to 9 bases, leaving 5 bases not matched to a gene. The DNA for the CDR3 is TGTGCCAGTAGTTACGGGACAGGGAGTTCACCCCTCCACTTT. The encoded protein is CASSYGTGSSPLHF. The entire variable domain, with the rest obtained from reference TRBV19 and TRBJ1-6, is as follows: DGGITQSPKYLFRKEGQNVTLSCEQNLNHDAMYWYRQDPGQGLRLIYYSQIVNDFQKGDIAEGYSVSREKKESFPLTVTSAQKNPTAFYLCASSYGTGSSPLHFGNGTRLTVT.

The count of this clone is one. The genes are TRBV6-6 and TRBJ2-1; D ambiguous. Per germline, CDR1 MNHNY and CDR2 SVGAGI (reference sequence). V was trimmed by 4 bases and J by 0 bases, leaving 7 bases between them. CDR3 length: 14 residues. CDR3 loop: CASSSSSSYNEQFF. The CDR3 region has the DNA TGTGCCAGCAGTTCCTCTAGCTCCTACAATGAGCAGTTCTTC.

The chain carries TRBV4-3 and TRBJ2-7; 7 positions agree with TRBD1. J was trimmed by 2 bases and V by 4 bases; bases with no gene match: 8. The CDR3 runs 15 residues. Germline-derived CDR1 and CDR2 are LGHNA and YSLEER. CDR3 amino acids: CASSLGWGQTYEQYF. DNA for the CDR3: TGCGCCAGCAGCCTAGGATGGGGACAGACCTACGAGCAGTACTTC.

The CDR3 coding sequence is TGCGCCAGCAGCTCGAGGGGAGACAGGGGAAGTGAAAAACTGTTTTTT. Translating it yields CASSSRGDRGSEKLFF. The rearrangement links TRBV5-1 to TRBJ1-4, with 8 nucleotides matching TRBD1. V lost 3 bases, J lost 7 bases, and 11 bases stayed unmatched. The CDR3 length is 16 residues. Looked up from germline, CDR1 is SGHRS and CDR2 is YFSETQ.

The CDR3 DNA reads TGCGCCAGCAGCTTGGGACAGCCCATGAATTCACCCCTCCACTTT. It is translated as CASSLGQPMNSPLHF. This rearrangement joins TRBV5-1 to TRBJ1-6; D might be TRBD1 (5 bases). The CDR3 covers 15 residues. Germline-derived CDR1 and CDR2 are SGHRS and YFSETQ. Between the trimmed V and J ends, which lost 0 bases and 7 bases, there was a span of 11 bases.

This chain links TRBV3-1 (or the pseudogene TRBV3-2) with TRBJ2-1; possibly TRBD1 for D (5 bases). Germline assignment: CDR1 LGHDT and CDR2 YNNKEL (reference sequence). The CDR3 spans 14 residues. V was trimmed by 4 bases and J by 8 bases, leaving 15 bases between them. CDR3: CASSPEQAWDEQFF. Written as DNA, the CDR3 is TGTGCCAGCAGCCCAGAACAGGCGTGGGATGAGCAGTTCTTC.

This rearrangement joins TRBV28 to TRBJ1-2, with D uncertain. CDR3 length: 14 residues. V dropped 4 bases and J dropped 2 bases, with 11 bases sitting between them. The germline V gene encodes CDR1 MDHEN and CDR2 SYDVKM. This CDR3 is CASSSLAYNYGYTF. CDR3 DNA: TGTGCCAGCAGTTCCCTCGCCTACAACTATGGCTACACCTTC.

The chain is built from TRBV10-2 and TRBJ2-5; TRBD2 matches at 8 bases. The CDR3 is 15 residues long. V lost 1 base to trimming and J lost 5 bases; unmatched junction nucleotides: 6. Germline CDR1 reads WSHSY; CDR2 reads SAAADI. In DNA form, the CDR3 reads TGCGCCAGCAGTGAGTGGCGGGAGGCGGCGGAGACCCAGTACTTC. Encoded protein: CASSEWREAAETQYF.

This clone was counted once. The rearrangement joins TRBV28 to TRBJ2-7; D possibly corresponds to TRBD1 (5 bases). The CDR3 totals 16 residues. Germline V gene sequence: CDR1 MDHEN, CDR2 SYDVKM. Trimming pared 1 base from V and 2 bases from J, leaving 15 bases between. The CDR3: CASSLSVGARTYEQYF. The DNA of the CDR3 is TGTGCCAGCAGTTTATCGGTAGGGGCGCGGACCTACGAGCAGTACTTC.

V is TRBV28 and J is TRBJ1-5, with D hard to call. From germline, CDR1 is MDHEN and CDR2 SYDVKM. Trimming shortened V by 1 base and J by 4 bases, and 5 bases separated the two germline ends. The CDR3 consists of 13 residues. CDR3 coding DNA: TGTGCCAGCAGTTTATTCGAGAATCAGCCCCAGCATTTT. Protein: CASSLFENQPQHF.

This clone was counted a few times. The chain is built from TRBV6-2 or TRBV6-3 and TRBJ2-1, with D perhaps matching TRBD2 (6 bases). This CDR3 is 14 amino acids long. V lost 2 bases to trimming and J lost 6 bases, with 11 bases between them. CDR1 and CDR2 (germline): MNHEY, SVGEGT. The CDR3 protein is CASSYDGTSNEQFF. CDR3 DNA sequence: TGTGCCAGCAGTTACGACGGGACTTCCAATGAGCAGTTCTTC.

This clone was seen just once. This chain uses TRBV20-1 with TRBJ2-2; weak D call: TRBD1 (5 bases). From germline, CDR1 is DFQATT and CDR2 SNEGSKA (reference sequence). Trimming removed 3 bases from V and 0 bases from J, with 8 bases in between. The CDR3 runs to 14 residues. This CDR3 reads CSASWGSNTGELFF. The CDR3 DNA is TGCAGTGCTAGTTGGGGCTCGAACACCGGGGAGCTGTTTTTT.

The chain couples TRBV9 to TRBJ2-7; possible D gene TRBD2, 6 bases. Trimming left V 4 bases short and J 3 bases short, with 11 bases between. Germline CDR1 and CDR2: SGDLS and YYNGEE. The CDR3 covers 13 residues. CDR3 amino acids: CASSQGLNYEQYF. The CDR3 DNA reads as TGTGCCAGCAGCCAGGGACTCAACTACGAGCAGTACTTC. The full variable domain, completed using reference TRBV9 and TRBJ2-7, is DSGVTQTPKHLITATGQRVTLRCSPRSGDLSVYWYQQSLDQGLQFLIQYYNGEERAKGNILERFSAQQFPDLHSELNLSSLELGDSALYFCASSQGLNYEQYFGPGTRLTVT.

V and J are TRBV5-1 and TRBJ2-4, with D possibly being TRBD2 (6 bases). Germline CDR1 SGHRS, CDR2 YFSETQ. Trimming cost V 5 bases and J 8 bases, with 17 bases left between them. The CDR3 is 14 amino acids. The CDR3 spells CASSRERGRDIQYF. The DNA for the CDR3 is TGCGCCAGCAGTCGGGAGAGGGGCCGGGACATTCAGTACTTC.

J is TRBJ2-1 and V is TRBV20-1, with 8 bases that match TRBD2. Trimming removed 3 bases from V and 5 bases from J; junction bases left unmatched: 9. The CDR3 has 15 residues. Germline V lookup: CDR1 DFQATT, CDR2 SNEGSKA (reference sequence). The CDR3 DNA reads TGCAGTGCTAGTTTCGTCGGGGGGGGCAACAATGAGCAGTTCTTC. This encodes CSASFVGGGNNEQFF.

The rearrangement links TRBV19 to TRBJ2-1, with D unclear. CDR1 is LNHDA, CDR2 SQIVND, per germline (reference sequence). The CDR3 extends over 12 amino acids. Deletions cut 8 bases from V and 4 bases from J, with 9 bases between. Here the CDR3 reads CASSMEYNEQFF. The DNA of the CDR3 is TGTGCCAGTTCCATGGAGTACAATGAGCAGTTCTTC.

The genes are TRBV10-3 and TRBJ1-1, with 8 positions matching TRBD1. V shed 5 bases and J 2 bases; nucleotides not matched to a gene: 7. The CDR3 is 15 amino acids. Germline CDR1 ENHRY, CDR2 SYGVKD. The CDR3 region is CAISKDRDGNTEAFF. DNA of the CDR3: TGTGCCATCAGTAAGGACAGGGACGGAAACACTGAAGCTTTCTTT.

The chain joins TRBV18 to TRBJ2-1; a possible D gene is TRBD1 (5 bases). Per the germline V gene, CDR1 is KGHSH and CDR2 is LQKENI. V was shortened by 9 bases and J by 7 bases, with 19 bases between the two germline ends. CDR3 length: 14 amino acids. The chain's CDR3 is CARPTGVGVNEQFF. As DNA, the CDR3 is TGTGCCAGACCGACTGGTGTAGGGGTAAATGAGCAGTTCTTC.

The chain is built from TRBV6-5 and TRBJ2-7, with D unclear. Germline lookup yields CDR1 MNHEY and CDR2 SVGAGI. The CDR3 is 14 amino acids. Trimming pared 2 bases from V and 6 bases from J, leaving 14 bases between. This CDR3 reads CASSYGSSSGEQYF. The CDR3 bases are TGTGCCAGCAGTTACGGCTCTTCCTCAGGCGAGCAGTACTTC.

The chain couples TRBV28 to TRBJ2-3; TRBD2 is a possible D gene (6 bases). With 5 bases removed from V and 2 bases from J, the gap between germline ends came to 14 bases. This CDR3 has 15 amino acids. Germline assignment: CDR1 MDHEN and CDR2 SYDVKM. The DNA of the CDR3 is TGTGCCAGCAGTGAGCGGGTCCCCTTCACAGATACGCAGTATTTT. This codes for CASSERVPFTDTQYF. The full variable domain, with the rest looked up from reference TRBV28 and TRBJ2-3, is DVKVTQSSRYLVKRTGEKVFLECVQDMDHENMFWYRQDPGLGLRLIYFSYDVKMKEKGDIPEGYSVSREKKERFSLILESASTNQTSMYLCASSERVPFTDTQYFGPGTRLTVL.

Written as DNA, the CDR3 is TGTGCCAGCAGTATCCCGACAGAACCAACTAATGAAAAACTGTTTTTT. Translated: CASSIPTEPTNEKLFF. The genes are TRBV2 and TRBJ1-4; a weak D match, TRBD1 (5 bases). The CDR3 consists of 16 residues. CDR1 is SNHLY and CDR2 is FYNNEI in the germline V gene. V dropped 5 bases and J dropped 0 bases, with 13 bases sitting between them.

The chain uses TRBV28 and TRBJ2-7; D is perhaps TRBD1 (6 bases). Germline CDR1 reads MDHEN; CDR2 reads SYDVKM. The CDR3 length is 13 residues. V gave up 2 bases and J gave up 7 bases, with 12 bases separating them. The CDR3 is CASSLPGVEEQYF. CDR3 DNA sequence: TGTGCCAGCAGTTTACCAGGGGTCGAAGAGCAGTACTTC.

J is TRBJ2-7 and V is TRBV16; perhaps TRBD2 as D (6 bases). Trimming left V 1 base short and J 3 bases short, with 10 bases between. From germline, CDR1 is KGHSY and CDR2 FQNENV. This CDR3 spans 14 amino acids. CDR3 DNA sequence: TGTGCCAGCAGCCAATACGGGGGAGGCTACGAGCAGTACTTC. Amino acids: CASSQYGGGYEQYF. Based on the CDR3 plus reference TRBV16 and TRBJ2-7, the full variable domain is GEEVAQTPKHLVRGEGQKAKLYCAPIKGHSYVFWYQQVLKNEFKFLISFQNENVFDETGMPKERFSAKCLPNSPCSLEIQATKLEDSAVYFCASSQYGGGYEQYFGPGTRLTVT.

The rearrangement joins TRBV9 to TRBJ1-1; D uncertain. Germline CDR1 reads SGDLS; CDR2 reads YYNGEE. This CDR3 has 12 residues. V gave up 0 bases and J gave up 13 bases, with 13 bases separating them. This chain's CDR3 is CASSVADTEHFF. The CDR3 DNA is TGTGCCAGCAGCGTAGCTGACACCGAGCATTTCTTT.

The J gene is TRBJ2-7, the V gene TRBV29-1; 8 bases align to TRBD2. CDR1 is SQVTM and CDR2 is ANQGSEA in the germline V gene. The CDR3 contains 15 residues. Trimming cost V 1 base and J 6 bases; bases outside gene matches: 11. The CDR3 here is CSVEVPGTRVLEQYF. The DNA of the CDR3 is TGCAGCGTTGAAGTCCCCGGGACTAGAGTCCTCGAGCAGTACTTC.

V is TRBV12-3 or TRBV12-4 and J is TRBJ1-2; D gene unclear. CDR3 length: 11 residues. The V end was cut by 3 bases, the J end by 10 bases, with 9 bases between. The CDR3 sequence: CASSFSADYTF. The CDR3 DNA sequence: TGTGCCAGCAGTTTTTCCGCAGACTACACCTTC.

CDR3 residues: CASSFRTGMSDTQYF. CDR3 nucleotides: TGTGCCAGCAGCTTCCGGACGGGAATGTCAGATACGCAGTATTTT. The V gene is TRBV5-4, the J gene TRBJ2-3, with a tentative D call TRBD2 (5 bases). The CDR3 loop spans 15 amino acids. CDR1 and CDR2 from the germline V gene are SGHNT and YYREEE (reference sequence). The V and J ends lost 2 bases and 4 bases respectively, with 14 bases between them.